Below, 7 T cell receptor beta chains from the same sample are listed, as sequenced in a study of T cell repertoires in cytomegalovirus infection. TCRdb processed the reads anew with MiXCR; each CDR3 protein has one entry. The sample holds hundreds of thousands of distinct CDR3 sequences, roughly 24% seen once. The sequenced sample consisted of CD8+ T cells from PBMCs. These receptors originate from a human donor in good health (CMV status not recorded). Some clones in this sample may be carry-over from other donors' samples.

This clonotype was counted at least ten times. For the CDR3, the DNA is TGTGCCAGCAGCGCCTCTGCAGGGGGCACTGAAGCTTTCTTT. It yields the protein CASSASAGGTEAFF. The chain joins TRBV7-3 to TRBJ1-1; TRBD1 agrees at 7 bases. Per germline, CDR1 SGHTA and CDR2 FQGTGA. The CDR3 length is 14 residues. After removal of 5 bases from V and 4 bases from J, the junction contained 7 bases not matched to a gene.

The chain couples TRBV28 to TRBJ1-2; no clear D gene. Deletions cut 4 bases from V and 3 bases from J, with 18 bases between. The CDR3 extends over 16 amino acids. CDR1 MDHEN and CDR2 SYDVKM come from the germline V gene. CDR3 DNA: TGTGCCAGCAGTTCCGCCCGACACTTCGGAGACTATGGCTACACCTTC. It encodes CASSSARHFGDYGYTF.

The chain links TRBV25-1 to TRBJ2-1; 7 bases map to TRBD2. This CDR3 has 14 residues. Unmatched junction bases numbered 7, after V lost 4 bases and J lost 7 bases. Germline V gives CDR1 MGHDK, CDR2 SYGVNS. The CDR3 region is CASSALAGWNEQFF. CDR3 DNA: TGTGCCAGCAGTGCCTTAGCGGGCTGGAATGAGCAGTTCTTC.

The J gene is TRBJ2-1, the V gene TRBV6-5; D might be TRBD1 (6 bases). V was trimmed by 2 bases and J by 12 bases, leaving 20 bases between them. This CDR3 comprises 15 residues. Per the germline V gene, CDR1 is MNHEY and CDR2 is SVGAGI. The CDR3 is CASSYGTSLLDGQFF. Here the CDR3 DNA reads TGTGCCAGCAGTTACGGGACATCGCTATTAGATGGGCAGTTCTTC.

In its sample, this clonotype was seen a few times. V is TRBV4-2 and J is TRBJ2-1, with no clear D. The CDR3 has 14 residues. Trimming stripped 1 base from V and 4 bases from J, with 8 bases between. Germline V gene data show CDR1 as LGHNA and CDR2 as YNFKEQ. For the CDR3, the DNA is TGTGCCAGCAGCCAAGTTGGCAGTTACAATGAGCAGTTCTTC. Translating gives CASSQVGSYNEQFF.

This clonotype was seen more than once but under ten times. J is TRBJ1-5 and V is TRBV12-3 or TRBV12-4; TRBD1 aligns across 10 bases. The CDR3 sequence is 15 residues long. The junction had 6 bases not matched to a gene; V was cut back by 6 bases and J by 4 bases. This CDR3 is CASRLLGQGNQPQHF. The CDR3 DNA reads TGTGCCAGCAGACTCCTGGGACAGGGGAATCAGCCCCAGCATTTT.

Regarding this clonotype: A much larger clonotype is one base distant, so this may be a read error. The V and J genes are TRBV7-2 and TRBJ2-3; the D gene is possibly TRBD2 (6 bases). The CDR3 length is 17 residues. Trimming stripped 5 bases from V and 0 bases from J, with 18 bases between. The germline V gene has CDR1 SGHTA and CDR2 FQGNSA. CDR3 nucleotide sequence: TGTGCCAGCAGCCGAAGGAGGGACGGTGAAAGCACAGATACGCAGTATTTT. It translates to CASSRRRDGESTDTQYF. Together with reference TRBV7-2 and TRBJ2-3, the CDR3 gives the full variable domain: GAGVSQSPSNKVTEKGKDVELRCDPISGHTALYWYRQSLGQGLEFLIYFQGNSAPDKSGLPSDRFSAERTGGSVSTLTIQRTQQEDSAVYLCASSRRRDGESTDTQYFGPGTRLTVL.